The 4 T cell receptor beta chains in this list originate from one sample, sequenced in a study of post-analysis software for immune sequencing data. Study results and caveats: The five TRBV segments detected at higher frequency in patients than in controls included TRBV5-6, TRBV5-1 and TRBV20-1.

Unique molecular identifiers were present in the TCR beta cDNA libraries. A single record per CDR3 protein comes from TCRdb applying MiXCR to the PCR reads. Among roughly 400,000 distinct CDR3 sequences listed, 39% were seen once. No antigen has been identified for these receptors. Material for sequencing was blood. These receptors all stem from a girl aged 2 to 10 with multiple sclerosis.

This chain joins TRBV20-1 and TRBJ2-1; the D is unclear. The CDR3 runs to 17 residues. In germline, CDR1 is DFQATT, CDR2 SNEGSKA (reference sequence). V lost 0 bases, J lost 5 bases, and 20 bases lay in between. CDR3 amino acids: CSAREARTTPFHNEQFF. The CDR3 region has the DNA TGCAGTGCTAGAGAGGCTCGGACGACCCCTTTCCACAATGAGCAGTTCTTC.

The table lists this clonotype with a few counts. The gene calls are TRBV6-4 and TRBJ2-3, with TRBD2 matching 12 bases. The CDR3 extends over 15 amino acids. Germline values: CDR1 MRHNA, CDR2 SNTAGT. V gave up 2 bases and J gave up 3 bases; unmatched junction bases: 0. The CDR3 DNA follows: TGTGCCAGCAGTGACGGGACTAGCGGGACAGATACGCAGTATTTT. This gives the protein CASSDGTSGTDTQYF.

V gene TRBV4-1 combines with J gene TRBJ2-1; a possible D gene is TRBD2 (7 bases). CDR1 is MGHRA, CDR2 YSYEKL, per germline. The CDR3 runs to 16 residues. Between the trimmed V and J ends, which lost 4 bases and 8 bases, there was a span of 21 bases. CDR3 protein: CASSPRPRGGVDEQFF. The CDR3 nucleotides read TGCGCCAGCAGCCCTCGCCCGAGGGGGGGCGTAGATGAGCAGTTCTTC.

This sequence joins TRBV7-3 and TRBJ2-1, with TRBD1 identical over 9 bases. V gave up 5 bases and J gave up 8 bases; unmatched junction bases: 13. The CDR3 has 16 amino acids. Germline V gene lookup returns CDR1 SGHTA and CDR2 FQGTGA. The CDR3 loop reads CASSHGPGQGIDEQFF. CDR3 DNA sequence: TGTGCCAGCAGCCACGGCCCGGGACAGGGTATTGATGAGCAGTTCTTC.